Following are 21 T cell receptor beta chains from one sample sequenced in a study of CD8 T cells in Susac syndrome. RNA was extracted with the RNeasy kit, and a quantity of about 0.45 to 1 ug was reverse transcribed using random hexamers. A single record per CDR3 protein comes from TCRdb applying MiXCR to the immunoSEQ multiplex PCR reads. The profile covers 170,000 or so distinct CDR3 sequences, with just under 95% appearing a single time and 0.085% to 0.1% taken by the ten largest. What was sequenced was CD4+ T cells from PBMCs. The origin of the receptors is a human donor with Susac syndrome.

The chain carries TRBV20-1 and TRBJ2-2; D uncertain. Trimming pared 3 bases from V and 4 bases from J, leaving 9 bases between. Germline CDR1 reads DFQATT; CDR2 reads SNEGSKA (reference sequence). The CDR3 covers 13 residues. CDR3 amino acids: CSASRQLTGELFF. Here the CDR3 DNA reads TGCAGTGCTAGCCGCCAACTCACCGGGGAGCTGTTTTTT.

The chain uses TRBV29-1 and TRBJ2-7; D gene unclear. CDR1 and CDR2 (germline): SQVTM, ANQGSEA. The CDR3 is 12 residues long. V was cut by 7 bases and J by 6 bases, with 16 bases left in between. The CDR3 loop reads CSATLDSGEQYF. The DNA of the CDR3 is TGCAGCGCCACCCTTGACTCGGGCGAGCAGTACTTC.

The chain is built from TRBV30 and TRBJ1-4; possibly TRBD1 for D (5 bases). The CDR3 consists of 15 residues. Trimming took off 0 bases at V and 5 bases at J, with 13 bases between the two ends. Germline V CDR1 and CDR2: GTSNPN, SVGIG (reference sequence). The CDR3 bases are TGTGCCTGGAGTGTTTTTGGGGCGCCGAATGAAAAACTGTTTTTT. Residues: CAWSVFGAPNEKLFF.

This clonotype has just a few counts. This chain joins TRBV7-2 and TRBJ2-7, with D unclear. This CDR3 is 13 amino acids long. Germline V gene lookup returns CDR1 SGHTA and CDR2 FQGNSA. V gave up 0 bases and J gave up 0 bases, with 3 bases separating them. For the CDR3, the DNA is TGTGCCAGCAGCTTAGCTGTCTCCTACGAGCAGTACTTC. It yields the protein CASSLAVSYEQYF.

The sample holds one count of this clonotype. J is TRBJ2-7 and V is TRBV27; D is possibly TRBD2 (5 bases). The CDR3 is made up of 13 amino acids. Trimming took 6 bases from V and 7 from J, leaving 16 bases between them. Germline CDR1 MNHEY, CDR2 SMNVEV (reference sequence). CDR3 sequence: CASSKRGPREQYF. In DNA form, the CDR3 reads TGTGCCAGCAGCAAACGGGGTCCCAGGGAGCAGTACTTC.

The rearrangement links TRBV20-1 to TRBJ1-1, with D hard to call. Trimming cost V 4 bases and J 5 bases, with 8 bases left between them. The germline gives CDR1 DFQATT, CDR2 SNEGSKA (reference sequence). The CDR3 is made up of 11 amino acids. CDR3: CSAKSGTEAFF. CDR3 coding DNA: TGCAGTGCTAAATCGGGTACTGAAGCTTTCTTT.

This chain uses TRBV28 with TRBJ2-7; 7 positions match TRBD1. The ends lost 6 bases at V and 4 bases at J; junction bases unmatched: 6. There are 13 residues in the CDR3. Germline V gives CDR1 MDHEN, CDR2 SYDVKM. This CDR3 is CASRAGGSYEQYF. The DNA for the CDR3 is TGTGCCAGCAGGGCAGGGGGTTCATACGAGCAGTACTTC.

This clonotype came up once. The rearrangement uses TRBV7-2 and TRBJ2-5; 7 positions match TRBD1. From germline, CDR1 is SGHTA and CDR2 FQGNSA. The J segment lost 2 bases and the V segment lost 8 bases, leaving 5 bases of the junction unmatched. The CDR3 runs 13 residues. The CDR3 sequence: CASLRDRQETQYF. For the CDR3, the DNA is TGTGCCAGCCTCCGGGACAGACAAGAGACCCAGTACTTC.

This rearrangement joins TRBV7-2 to TRBJ1-1; D ambiguous. Trimming took off 4 bases at V and 1 base at J, with 13 bases between the two ends. The CDR3 is 15 amino acids. Germline assignment: CDR1 SGHTA and CDR2 FQGNSA. This chain's CDR3 is CASSSLILTNTEAFF. In DNA, the CDR3 is TGTGCCAGCAGCTCCCTAATACTGACGAACACTGAAGCTTTCTTT.

The chain combines TRBV14 with TRBJ1-4; 9 positions agree with TRBD1. With 4 bases clipped from V and 4 bases from J, the junction kept 7 bases outside the gene matches. CDR3 length: 16 amino acids. Germline lookup yields CDR1 SGHDN and CDR2 FVKESK. CDR3 sequence: CASSPGTGWGNEKLFF. The CDR3 DNA is TGTGCCAGCAGCCCCGGGACAGGGTGGGGTAATGAAAAACTGTTTTTT.

The chain recombines TRBV6-1 with TRBJ1-5; D may be TRBD1 (6 bases). Germline-derived CDR1 and CDR2 are MNHNS and SASEGT. V was clipped by 6 bases and J by 1 base, with 13 bases between them. The CDR3 runs 15 residues. In DNA form, the CDR3 reads TGTGCCAGCAGGGGATTGGGGACAAGCAATCAGCCCCAGCATTTT. The encoded protein is CASRGLGTSNQPQHF.

The genes are TRBV28 and TRBJ1-5, with D maybe TRBD1 (5 bases). The CDR3 runs 16 residues. Trimming stripped 1 base from V and 7 bases from J, with 17 bases between. The germline CDR1 and CDR2 sequences are MDHEN and SYDVKM. CDR3 DNA sequence: TGTGCCAGCAGTTTATTCACGCTTAGGGGAGGACAGCCCCAGCATTTT. It yields the protein CASSLFTLRGGQPQHF.

The J gene is TRBJ2-1, the V gene TRBV5-8; 7 nucleotides line up with TRBD1. Germline assignment: CDR1 SGHTS and CDR2 YDEGEE. The V segment lost 0 bases and the J segment 6 bases; nucleotides outside the gene matches: 12. The length of the CDR3 is 17 residues. CDR3 residues: CASSLDFFRDSSNEQFF. CDR3 nucleotide sequence: TGTGCCAGCAGCTTGGATTTTTTCCGGGACAGCTCCAATGAGCAGTTCTTC.

V usage is TRBV28 and J usage is TRBJ2-7; D unresolved. CDR1 MDHEN and CDR2 SYDVKM come from the germline V gene. CDR3 length: 11 amino acids. The V end lost 11 bases, the J end lost 5 bases, and 13 bases lay between the germline ends. The CDR3 nucleotides read TGTGCCGCCGAAAATCCCCACGAGCAGTACTTC. This encodes CAAENPHEQYF.

V usage is TRBV29-1 and J usage is TRBJ1-2, with D uncertain. Germline V CDR1 and CDR2: SQVTM, ANQGSEA. Trimming pared 3 bases from V and 0 bases from J, leaving 14 bases between. The CDR3 spans 15 residues. The CDR3 nucleotides are TGCAGCGTTGAGTATATCACCTTGACTAACTATGGCTACACCTTC. Protein sequence: CSVEYITLTNYGYTF.

The chain is built from TRBV6-2 or TRBV6-3 and TRBJ1-2, with 7 bases lining up with TRBD1. The CDR3 is 14 amino acids. V gave up 2 bases and J gave up 5 bases; unmatched junction bases: 5. CDR1 MNHEY and CDR2 SVGEGT come from the germline V gene. The CDR3 protein is CASSYLTGDYGYTF. DNA for the CDR3: TGTGCCAGCAGTTACCTAACAGGGGATTATGGCTACACCTTC.

This sequence joins TRBV20-1 and TRBJ1-5; TRBD1 is a possible D gene (5 bases). Germline CDR1 is DFQATT and CDR2 is SNEGSKA (reference sequence). The CDR3 is made up of 14 amino acids. Trimming left V 2 bases short and J 4 bases short, with 12 bases between. The CDR3 spells CSARSQGRNQPQHF. In nucleotides, the CDR3 is TGCAGTGCTAGAAGCCAGGGAAGGAATCAGCCCCAGCATTTT.

The J gene is TRBJ1-5, the V gene TRBV5-1, with D possibly matching TRBD1 (5 bases). The germline V gene has CDR1 SGHRS and CDR2 YFSETQ. Trimming pared 0 bases from V and 2 bases from J, leaving 9 bases between. The CDR3 has 15 residues. The CDR3 here is CASSLGQGGNQPQHF. In nucleotides, the CDR3 is TGCGCCAGCAGCTTGGGGCAGGGCGGCAATCAGCCCCAGCATTTT.

This clonotype has a single count. The chain recombines TRBV12-3 or TRBV12-4 with TRBJ2-3, with D unclear. This CDR3 region has 12 residues. Trimming shortened V by 6 bases and J by 10 bases, and 14 bases separated the two germline ends. This CDR3 is CASSPLSEPQYF. The DNA of the CDR3 is TGTGCCAGCAGCCCCCTAAGCGAGCCGCAGTATTTT.

The chain employs TRBV20-1 and TRBJ2-3; 10 positions match TRBD2. The germline V gene has CDR1 DFQATT and CDR2 SNEGSKA (reference sequence). This CDR3 is built from 13 residues. V trimming: 6 bases; J trimming: 6 bases; junction bases outside the gene matches: 6. The CDR3 loop reads CSALAGGTDTQYF. CDR3 in DNA: TGCAGTGCGTTAGCGGGGGGAACGGATACGCAGTATTTT.

This sequence joins TRBV9 and TRBJ1-2; weak D call: TRBD1 (5 bases). V lost 3 bases and J lost 2, with 8 bases in between. CDR1 and CDR2 from the germline V gene are SGDLS and YYNGEE. There are 13 residues in the CDR3. CDR3 amino acids: CASSGEGNYGYTF. The CDR3 DNA reads TGTGCCAGCAGCGGGGAGGGGAACTATGGCTACACCTTC.